This T cell receptor (beta chain) originates from a study of CD8 T cells in Susac syndrome. Germline V lookup: CDR1 DFQATT, CDR2 SNEGSKA (reference sequence). The V end lost 2 bases, the J end lost 7 bases, and 18 bases lay between the germline ends. The CDR3 is 16 amino acids. Reverse transcription used about 0.5 to 1 ug RNA and random hexamers. TCRdb itself ran the immunoSEQ multiplex PCR reads through MiXCR, one entry per CDR3 protein. The sample records some 190,000 distinct CDR3 sequences, 90% to 95% being singletons. V and J are TRBV20-1 and TRBJ1-6; D gene uncertain. The sample was CD4+ T cells from PBMCs. The TCR comes from a human donor in good health. CDR3 nucleotide sequence: TGCAGTGCTAGAAGGTCCGGGGTTAAGGAAAATTCACCCCTCCACTTT. Protein: CSARRSGVKENSPLHF.